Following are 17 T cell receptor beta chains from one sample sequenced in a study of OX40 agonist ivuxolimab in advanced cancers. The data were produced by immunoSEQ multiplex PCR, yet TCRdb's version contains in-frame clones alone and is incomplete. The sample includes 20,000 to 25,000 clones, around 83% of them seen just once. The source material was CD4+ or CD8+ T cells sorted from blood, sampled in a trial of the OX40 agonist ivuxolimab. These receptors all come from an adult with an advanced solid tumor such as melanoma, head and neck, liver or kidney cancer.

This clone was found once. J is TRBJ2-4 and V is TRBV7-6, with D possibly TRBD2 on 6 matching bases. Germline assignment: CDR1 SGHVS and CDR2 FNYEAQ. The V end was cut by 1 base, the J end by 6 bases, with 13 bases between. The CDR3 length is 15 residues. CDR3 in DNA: TGTGCCAGCAGCTTAGAGGTGGGAGGCGGAAACATTCAGTACTTC. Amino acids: CASSLEVGGGNIQYF.

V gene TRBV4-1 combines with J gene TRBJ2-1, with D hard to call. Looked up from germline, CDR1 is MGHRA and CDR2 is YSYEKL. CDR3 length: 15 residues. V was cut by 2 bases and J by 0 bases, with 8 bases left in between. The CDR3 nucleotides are TGCGCCAGCAGCCAACAGATTAGCTCCTACAATGAGCAGTTCTTC. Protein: CASSQQISSYNEQFF.

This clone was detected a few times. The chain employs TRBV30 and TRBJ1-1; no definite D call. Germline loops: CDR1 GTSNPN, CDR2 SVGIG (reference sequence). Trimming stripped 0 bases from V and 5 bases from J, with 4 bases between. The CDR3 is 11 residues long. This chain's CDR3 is CAWSVMTEAFF. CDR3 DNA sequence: TGTGCCTGGAGTGTAATGACTGAAGCTTTCTTT.

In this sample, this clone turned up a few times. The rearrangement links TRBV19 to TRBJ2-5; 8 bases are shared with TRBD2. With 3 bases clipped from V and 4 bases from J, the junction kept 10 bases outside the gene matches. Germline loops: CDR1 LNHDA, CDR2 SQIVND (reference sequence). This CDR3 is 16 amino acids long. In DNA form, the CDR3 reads TGTGCCAGTAGTATTAGTTGGCGGGAGGACGGAGAGACCCAGTACTTC. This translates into CASSISWREDGETQYF.

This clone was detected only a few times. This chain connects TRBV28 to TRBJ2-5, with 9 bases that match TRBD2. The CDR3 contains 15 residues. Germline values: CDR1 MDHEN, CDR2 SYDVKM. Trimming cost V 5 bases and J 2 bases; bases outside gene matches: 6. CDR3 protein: CASSRLAEDQETQYF. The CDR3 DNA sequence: TGTGCCAGCAGTAGACTAGCGGAGGATCAAGAGACCCAGTACTTC. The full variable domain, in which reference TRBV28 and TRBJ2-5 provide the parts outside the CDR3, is DVKVTQSSRYLVKRTGEKVFLECVQDMDHENMFWYRQDPGLGLRLIYFSYDVKMKEKGDIPEGYSVSREKKERFSLILESASTNQTSMYLCASSRLAEDQETQYFGPGTRLLVL.

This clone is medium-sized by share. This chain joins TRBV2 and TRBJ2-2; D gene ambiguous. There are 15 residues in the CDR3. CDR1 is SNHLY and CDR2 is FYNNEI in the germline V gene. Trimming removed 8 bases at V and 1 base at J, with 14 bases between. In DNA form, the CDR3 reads TGTGCCAGCTTGGGCCCCCTCTTGAACACCGGGGAGCTGTTTTTT. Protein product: CASLGPLLNTGELFF.

CDR3 nucleotide sequence: TGTGCCATCAAAAGCTCACGTGGACTGATCTACGAGCAGTACTTC. This translates into CAIKSSRGLIYEQYF. The chain recombines TRBV28 with TRBJ2-7; D is perhaps TRBD2 (5 bases). The germline V gene encodes CDR1 MDHEN and CDR2 SYDVKM. Trimming removed 10 bases from V and 3 bases from J, with 22 bases in between. This CDR3 has 15 residues.

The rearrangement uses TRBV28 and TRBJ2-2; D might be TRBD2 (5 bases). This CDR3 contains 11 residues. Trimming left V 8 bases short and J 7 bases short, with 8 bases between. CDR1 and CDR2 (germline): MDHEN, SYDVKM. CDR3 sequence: CASFGIGELFF. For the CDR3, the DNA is TGTGCCAGCTTCGGGATCGGGGAGCTGTTTTTT.

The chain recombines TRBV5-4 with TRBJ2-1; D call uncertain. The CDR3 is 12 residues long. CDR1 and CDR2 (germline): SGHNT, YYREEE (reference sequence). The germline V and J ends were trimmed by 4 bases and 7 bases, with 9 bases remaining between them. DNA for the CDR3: TGTGCCAGCAGCGCCGACTGGAATGAGCAGTTCTTC. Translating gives CASSADWNEQFF.

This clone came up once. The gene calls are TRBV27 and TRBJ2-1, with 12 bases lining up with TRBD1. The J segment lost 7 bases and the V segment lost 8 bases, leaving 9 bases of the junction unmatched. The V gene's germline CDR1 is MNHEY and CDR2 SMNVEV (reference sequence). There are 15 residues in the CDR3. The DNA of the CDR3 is TGTGCCAGCCACTGGGGACAGGGGGCGGGTAATGAGCAGTTCTTC. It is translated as CASHWGQGAGNEQFF.

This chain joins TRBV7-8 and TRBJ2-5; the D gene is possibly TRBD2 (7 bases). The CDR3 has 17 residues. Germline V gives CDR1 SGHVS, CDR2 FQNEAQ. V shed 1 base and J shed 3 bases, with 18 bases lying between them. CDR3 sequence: CASSLGGGRLSKETQYF. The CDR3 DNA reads TGTGCCAGCAGCTTAGGGGGGGGGCGCTTGTCCAAAGAGACCCAGTACTTC.

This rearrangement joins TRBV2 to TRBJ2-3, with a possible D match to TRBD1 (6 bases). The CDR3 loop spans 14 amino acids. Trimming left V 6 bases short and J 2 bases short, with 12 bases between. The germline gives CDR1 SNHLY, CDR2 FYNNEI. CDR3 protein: CASRSDSYTDTQYF. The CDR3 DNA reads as TGTGCCAGCAGGTCGGACAGTTACACAGATACGCAGTATTTT. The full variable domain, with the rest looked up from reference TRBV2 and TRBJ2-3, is EPEVTQTPSHQVTQMGQEVILRCVPISNHLYFYWYRQILGQKVEFLVSFYNNEISEKSEIFDDQFSVERPDGSNFTLKIRSTKLEDSAMYFCASRSDSYTDTQYFGPGTRLTVL.

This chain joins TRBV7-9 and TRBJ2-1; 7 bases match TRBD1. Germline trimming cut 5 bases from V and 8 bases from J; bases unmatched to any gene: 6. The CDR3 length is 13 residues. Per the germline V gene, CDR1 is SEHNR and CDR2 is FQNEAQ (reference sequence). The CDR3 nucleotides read TGTGCCAGCAGCGGGACAGCATTTTATGAGCAGTTCTTC. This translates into CASSGTAFYEQFF. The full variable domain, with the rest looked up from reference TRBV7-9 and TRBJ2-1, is DTGVSQNPRHKITKRGQNVTFRCDPISEHNRLYWYRQTLGQGPEFLTYFQNEAQLEKSRLLSDRFSAERPKGSFSTLEIQRTEQGDSAMYLCASSGTAFYEQFFGPGTRLTVL.

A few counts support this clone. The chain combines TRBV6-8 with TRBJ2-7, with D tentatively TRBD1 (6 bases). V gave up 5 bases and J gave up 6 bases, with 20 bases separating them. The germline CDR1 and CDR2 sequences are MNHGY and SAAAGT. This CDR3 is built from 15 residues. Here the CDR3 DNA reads TGTGCCAGCAGTGAAGGAGACGGACAGATGGGCGAGCAGTACTTC. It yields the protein CASSEGDGQMGEQYF.

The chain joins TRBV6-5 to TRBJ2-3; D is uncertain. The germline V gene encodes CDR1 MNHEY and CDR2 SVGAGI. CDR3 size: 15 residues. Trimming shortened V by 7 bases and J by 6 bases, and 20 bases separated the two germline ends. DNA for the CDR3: TGTGCCAGCATCGCCGGACCCCGCATCCCCGATACGCAGTATTTT. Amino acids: CASIAGPRIPDTQYF.

DNA of the CDR3: TGTGCCAGCAGTTACGGGGAAGCCTACGAGCAGTACTTC. It translates to CASSYGEAYEQYF. The gene calls are TRBV6-5 and TRBJ2-7, with D unresolved. Trimming pared 2 bases from V and 2 bases from J, leaving 7 bases between. The CDR3 runs 13 residues. Germline assignment: CDR1 MNHEY and CDR2 SVGAGI.

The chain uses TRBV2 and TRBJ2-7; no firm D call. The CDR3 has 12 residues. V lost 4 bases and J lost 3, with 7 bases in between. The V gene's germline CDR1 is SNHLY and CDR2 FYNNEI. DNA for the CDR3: TGTGCCAGCAGTGGCCCGGTCTACGAGCAGTACTTC. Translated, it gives CASSGPVYEQYF.